The entry below describes one T cell receptor (beta chain). Other DNA sequences in this sample translate to the same CDR3. The data belong to a study of control samples from healthy donors and cancer patients. CDR1 is SQVTM, CDR2 ANQGSEA, per germline. This CDR3 is 11 amino acids long. Between the trimmed V and J ends, which lost 4 bases and 8 bases, there was a span of 11 bases. Produced via immunoSEQ multiplex PCR; TCRdb's table is partial and in-frame only. The sample holds under 200,000 clones. The sample was blood. The V gene is TRBV29-1, the J gene TRBJ1-2; D remains ambiguous. This TCR derives from a woman aged 25 to 39 in good health. CDR3 sequence (DNA): TGCAGCGTTGCCGGACTGGAGGGCTACACCTTC. Amino acid sequence: CSVAGLEGYTF.